This TCR beta chain was observed in a study of blood T cell repertoires in COVID-19. Study-level information: Spain, Italy and the United States supplied samples that represented acute and convalescent COVID-19. PBMCs, B-cell-depleted T cells, or T cells provided the cDNA or gDNA that made up the material.

In the original processing: The assay estimated nucleated cells by amplifying reference gene primers. Generated by immunoSEQ multiplex PCR, the TCRdb table keeps only in-frame clones and is missing some. V, J and clone size derive from that table, while D and trimming were established from the DNA sequence. The top ten clones hold 1% of a sample with about 310,000 clones, roughly 84% of them seen once. The CDR3 length is 15 residues. The germline gives CDR1 SGHNT, CDR2 YYREEE (reference sequence). J was trimmed by 7 bases and V by 3 bases; bases with no gene match: 7. Sequencing was carried out using peripheral blood. This TCR derives from a man aged 50-60 years with active or convalescent COVID-19. The rearrangement uses TRBV5-4 and TRBJ1-4; 9 positions agree with TRBD1. The CDR3 is CASSSRDRAREKLFF. CDR3 sequence (DNA): TGTGCCAGCAGCTCCCGGGACAGGGCTCGTGAAAAACTGTTTTTT.